This T cell receptor beta chain was identified in a study of breast tumors, draining lymph nodes, adjacent tissues. The study's findings and limits: Findings are consistent with lymph node origin and intratumoral expansion of most tumor T cells. Tumor and nontumor repertoires were significantly more similar in luminal-like than in basal-like breast cancer.

This CDR3 spans 15 amino acids. V lost 4 bases, J lost 5 bases, and 12 bases stayed unmatched. Germline V gene lookup returns CDR1 DFQATT and CDR2 SNEGSKA (reference sequence). Breast cancer patients provided tissue from their axillary draining lymph nodes. TCRdb passed the multiplex PCR reads through MiXCR, listing each CDR3 protein once. The data contain 250,000 or so distinct CDR3 sequences, under 35% of them singletons. This clonotype was counted many times. Its specificity is not known. The sequence came from a female donor with breast cancer. Some clones in this sample may be carry-over from other donors' samples. V usage is TRBV20-1 and J usage is TRBJ2-5; 8 nucleotides line up with TRBD2. Sample: axillary lymph node tissue. The CDR3 DNA follows: TGCAGTGCTATGTCGAGTAGCGGGATTGGCGAGACCCAGTACTTC. Translating gives CSAMSSSGIGETQYF.